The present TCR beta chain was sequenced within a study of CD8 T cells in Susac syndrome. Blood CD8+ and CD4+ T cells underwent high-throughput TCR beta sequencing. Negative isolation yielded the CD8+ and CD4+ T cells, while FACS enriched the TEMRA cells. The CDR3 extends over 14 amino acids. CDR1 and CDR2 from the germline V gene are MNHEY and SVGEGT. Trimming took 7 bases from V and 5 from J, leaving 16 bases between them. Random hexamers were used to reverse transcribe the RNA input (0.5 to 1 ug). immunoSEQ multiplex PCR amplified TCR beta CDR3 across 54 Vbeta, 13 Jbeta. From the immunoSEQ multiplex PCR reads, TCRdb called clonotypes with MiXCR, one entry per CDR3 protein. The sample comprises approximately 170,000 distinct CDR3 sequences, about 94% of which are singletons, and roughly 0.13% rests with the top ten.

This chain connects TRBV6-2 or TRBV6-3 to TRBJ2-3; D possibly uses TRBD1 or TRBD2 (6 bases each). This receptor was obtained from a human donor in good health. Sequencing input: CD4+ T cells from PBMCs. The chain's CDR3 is CASKVRGPGDTQYF. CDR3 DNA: TGTGCCAGCAAGGTCCGGGGGCCGGGAGATACGCAGTATTTT.